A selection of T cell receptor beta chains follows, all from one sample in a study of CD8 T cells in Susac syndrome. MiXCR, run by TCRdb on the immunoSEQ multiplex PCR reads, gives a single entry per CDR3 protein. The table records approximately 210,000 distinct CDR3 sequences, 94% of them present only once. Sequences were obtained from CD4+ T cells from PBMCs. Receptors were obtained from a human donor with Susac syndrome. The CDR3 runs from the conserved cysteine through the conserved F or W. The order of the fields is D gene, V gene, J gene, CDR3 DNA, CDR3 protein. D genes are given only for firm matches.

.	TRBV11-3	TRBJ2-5	TGTGCCAGCAGCTTAGATCCCACAAAAGAGACCCAGTACTTC	CASSLDPTKETQYF
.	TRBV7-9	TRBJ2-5	TGTGCCAGCAGCCCAGAGTACTTC	CASSPEYF
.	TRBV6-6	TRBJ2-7	TGTGCCAGCAGTTCCGGGACGCTAGCCTACGAGCAGTACTTC	CASSSGTLAYEQYF
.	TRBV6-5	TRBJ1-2	TGTGCCAGCAGTCCTGGACGGTCTAACTATGGCTACACCTTC	CASSPGRSNYGYTF
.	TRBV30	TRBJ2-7	TGTGCCTGGGAGGACAGCCTCTCCTACGAGCAGTACTTC	CAWEDSLSYEQYF
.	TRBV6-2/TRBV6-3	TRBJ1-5	TGTGCCAGCAATATGGACCTAAGGGGCCAGCCCCAGCATTTT	CASNMDLRGQPQHF
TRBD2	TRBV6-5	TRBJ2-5	TGTGCCACCTCTCCTGGGGGAGGGGAGACCCAGTACTTC	CATSPGGGETQYF
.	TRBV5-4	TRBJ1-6	TGTGCCAGCAGCCTGGGCCTCGGGAATTCACCCCTCCACTTT	CASSLGLGNSPLHF
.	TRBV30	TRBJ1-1	TGTGCCTGGCGGGGGCAGGCTGAAGCTTTCTTT	CAWRGQAEAFF
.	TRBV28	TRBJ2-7	TGTGCCAGCAGCCCTGGGGGGCCCGGTGACCACGAGCAGTACTTC	CASSPGGPGDHEQYF
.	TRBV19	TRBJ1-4	TGTGCCAGTAGTCCCAATCCTTGGGGTGAAAAACTGTTTTTT	CASSPNPWGEKLFF